These T cell receptor beta chains were read from a single sample in a study of blood T cell repertoires in COVID-19. Here immunoSEQ multiplex PCR was the method, and the copy in TCRdb shows in-frame clones only, minus some. The sample lists 150,000 to 200,000 clones; 80% to 95% were seen once. The sample consisted of peripheral blood. The receptors originated from a man aged 50-60 years with acute or convalescent COVID-19. CDR3s leave out the opening cysteine and the closing phenylalanine or tryptophan.

J gene	V gene	CDR3 length	CDR3 protein
TRBJ1-3	TRBV18	13	ASSPQGQTGNTIY
TRBJ2-1	TRBV4-2	14	ASSQGLPTTYNEQF
TRBJ1-4	TRBV2	12	ASKFGGPNEKLF
TRBJ2-2	TRBV28	16	ASSLPAAGTTNTGELF
TRBJ2-3	TRBV7-9	15	ASSLDFLAAGADTQY
TRBJ2-1	TRBV11-2	13	ASSSTHRQFNEQF
TRBJ1-1	TRBV20-1	9	TPNRGAEAF
TRBJ2-3	TRBV7-2	14	ASRQLAGGPADTQY
TRBJ2-2	TRBV7-9	17	ASSLVIRLAGVDTGELF
TRBJ1-4	TRBV13	15	ASSSRDRGGPGEKLF
TRBJ1-1	TRBV4-1	13	ASSQDSQAWTEAF
TRBJ1-1	TRBV19	12	ASTWTGRYTEAF
TRBJ1-5	TRBV28	13	ASSEPDRGYQPQH
TRBJ1-5	TRBV10-3	14	AISEGPGNSNQPQH
TRBJ1-1	TRBV10-3	12	AISEVQGNPEAF
TRBJ1-4	TRBV28	13	ASSPTGTGIVKLF
TRBJ2-1	TRBV29-1	13	SGGGTSLSYNEQF
TRBJ2-5	TRBV28	14	ASSLSRGAPQETQY
TRBJ1-1	TRBV5-8	11	ASSGDRGREGF
TRBJ2-5	TRBV20-1	9	SARGGETQY
TRBJ1-1	TRBV7-2	14	ASSPAGGSLWTEAF
TRBJ2-2	TRBV11-2	16	ASSLDRSSGGYTGELF
TRBJ2-2	TRBV29-1	13	SAKTGQTNTGELF
TRBJ1-1	TRBV27	13	ASSVRQGANTEAF
TRBJ1-4	TRBV4-2	11	ASSIRTGEKLF